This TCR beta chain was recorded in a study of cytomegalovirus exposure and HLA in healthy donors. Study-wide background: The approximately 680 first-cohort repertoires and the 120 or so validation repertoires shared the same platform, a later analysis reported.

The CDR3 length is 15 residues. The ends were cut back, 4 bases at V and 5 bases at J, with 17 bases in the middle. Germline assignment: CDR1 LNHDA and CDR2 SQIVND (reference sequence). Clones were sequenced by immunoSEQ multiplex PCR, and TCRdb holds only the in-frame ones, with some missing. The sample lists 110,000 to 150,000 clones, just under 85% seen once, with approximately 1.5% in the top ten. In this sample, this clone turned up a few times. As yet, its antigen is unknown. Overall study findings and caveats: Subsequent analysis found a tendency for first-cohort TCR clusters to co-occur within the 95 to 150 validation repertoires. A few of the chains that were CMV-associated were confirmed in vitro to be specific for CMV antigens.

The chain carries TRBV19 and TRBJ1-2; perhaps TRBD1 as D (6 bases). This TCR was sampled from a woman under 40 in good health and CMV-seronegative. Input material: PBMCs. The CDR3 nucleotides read TGTGCCAGTAGTAGGGGGCTTGGACAGAAGTATGGCTACACCTTC. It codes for CASSRGLGQKYGYTF. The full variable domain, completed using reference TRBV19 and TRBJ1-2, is DGGITQSPKYLFRKEGQNVTLSCEQNLNHDAMYWYRQDPGQGLRLIYYSQIVNDFQKGDIAEGYSVSREKKESFPLTVTSAQKNPTAFYLCASSRGLGQKYGYTFGSGTRLTVV.